This note documents a single TCR beta chain sequence. Assay used: immunoSEQ multiplex PCR; TCRdb lists only in-frame clones, some missing. The sample lists more than 55,000 clones, approximately 90% occurring once. Trimming removed 3 bases from V and 2 bases from J; junction bases left unmatched: 3. Germline CDR1 is SGHAT and CDR2 is FQNNGV. This CDR3 has 15 residues. This entry belongs to a study of T cell changes during pregnancy in multiple sclerosis. V gene TRBV11-2 combines with J gene TRBJ2-2; 7 bases are a match to TRBD2. The TCR comes from a female donor in good health, enrolled as a control in a pregnancy study. The material was peripheral blood, obtained in the first trimester of pregnancy. CDR3 in amino acids: CASSFGTKNTGELFF. Written as DNA, the CDR3 is TGTGCCAGCAGCTTTGGGACTAAAAACACCGGGGAGCTGTTTTTT.